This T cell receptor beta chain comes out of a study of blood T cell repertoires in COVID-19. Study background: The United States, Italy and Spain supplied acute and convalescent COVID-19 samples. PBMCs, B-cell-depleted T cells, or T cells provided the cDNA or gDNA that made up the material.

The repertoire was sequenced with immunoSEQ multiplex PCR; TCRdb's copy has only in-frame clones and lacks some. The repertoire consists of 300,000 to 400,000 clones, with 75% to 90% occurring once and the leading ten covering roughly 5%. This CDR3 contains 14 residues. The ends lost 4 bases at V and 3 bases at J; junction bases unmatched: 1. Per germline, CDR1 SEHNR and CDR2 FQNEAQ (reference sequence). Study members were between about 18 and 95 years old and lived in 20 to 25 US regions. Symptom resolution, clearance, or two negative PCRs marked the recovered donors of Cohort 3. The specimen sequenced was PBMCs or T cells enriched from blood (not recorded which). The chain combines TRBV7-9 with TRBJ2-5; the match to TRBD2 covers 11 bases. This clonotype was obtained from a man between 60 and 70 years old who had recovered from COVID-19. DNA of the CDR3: TGTGCCAGCAGCTCGGGACTAGCGGAAGAGACCCAGTACTTC. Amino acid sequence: CASSSGLAEETQYF.